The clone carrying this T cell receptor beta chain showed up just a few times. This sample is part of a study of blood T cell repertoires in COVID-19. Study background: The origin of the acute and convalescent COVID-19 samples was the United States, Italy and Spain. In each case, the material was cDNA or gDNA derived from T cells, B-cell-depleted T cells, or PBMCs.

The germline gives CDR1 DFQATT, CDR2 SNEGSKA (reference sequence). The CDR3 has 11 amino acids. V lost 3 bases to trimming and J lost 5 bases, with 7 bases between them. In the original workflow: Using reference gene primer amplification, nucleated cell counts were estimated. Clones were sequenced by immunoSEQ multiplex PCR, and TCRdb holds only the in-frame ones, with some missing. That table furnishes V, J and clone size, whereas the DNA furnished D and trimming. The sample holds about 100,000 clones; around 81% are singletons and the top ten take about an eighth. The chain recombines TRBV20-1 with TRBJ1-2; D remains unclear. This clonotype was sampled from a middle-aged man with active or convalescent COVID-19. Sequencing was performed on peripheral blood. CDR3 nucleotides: TGCAGTGCTAGCGAGGGATATGGCTACACCTTC. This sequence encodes CSASEGYGYTF.